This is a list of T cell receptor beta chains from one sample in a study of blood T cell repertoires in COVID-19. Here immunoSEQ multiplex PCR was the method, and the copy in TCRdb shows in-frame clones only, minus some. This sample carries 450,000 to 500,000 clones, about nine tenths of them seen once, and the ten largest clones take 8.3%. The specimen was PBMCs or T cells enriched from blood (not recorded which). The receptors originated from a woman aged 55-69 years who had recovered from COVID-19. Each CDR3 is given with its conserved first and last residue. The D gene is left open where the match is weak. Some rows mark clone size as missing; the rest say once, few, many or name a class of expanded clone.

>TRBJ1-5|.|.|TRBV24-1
CATSAAGSNQPQHF
TGTGCCACCAGTGCGGCAGGGTCTAATCAGCCCCAGCATTTT
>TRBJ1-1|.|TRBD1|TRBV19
CASSSRQGAMNTEAFF
TGTGCCAGTAGTTCTCGACAGGGGGCGATGAACACTGAAGCTTTCTTT
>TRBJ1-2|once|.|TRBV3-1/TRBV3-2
CASSRGGGGYGYTF
TGTGCCAGCAGCCGCGGGGGGGGCGGGTATGGCTACACCTTC
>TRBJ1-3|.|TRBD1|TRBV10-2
CASSVPTSSGTGQNLGNTIYF
TGCGCCAGCAGTGTCCCCACGTCCTCCGGGACAGGACAAAACTTAGGAAACACCATATATTTT
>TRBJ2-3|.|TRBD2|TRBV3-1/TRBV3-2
CASSYPGLAGDGTDTQYF
TGTGCCAGCAGCTACCCGGGACTAGCGGGGGACGGCACAGATACGCAGTATTTT
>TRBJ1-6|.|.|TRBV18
CASSPRRGSFSPLHF
TGTGCCAGCTCACCACGGAGAGGAAGCTTTTCACCCCTCCACTTT
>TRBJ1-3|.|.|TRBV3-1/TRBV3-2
CASSQDMGGSGNTIYF
TGTGCCAGCAGCCAAGATATGGGGGGCTCTGGAAACACCATATATTTT
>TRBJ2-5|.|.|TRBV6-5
CASSPQGYGQETQYF
TGTGCCAGCAGCCCCCAGGGTTACGGGCAAGAGACCCAGTACTTC
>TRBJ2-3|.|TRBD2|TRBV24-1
CATSESGGGTDTQYF
TGTGCCACCAGTGAGAGCGGGGGGGGCACAGATACGCAGTATTTT
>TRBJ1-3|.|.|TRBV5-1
CASSAGSQGSGNTIYF
TGCGCCAGCAGCGCCGGCTCACAGGGCTCTGGAAACACCATATATTTT
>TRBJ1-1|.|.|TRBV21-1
CASSSRGGGDTEAFF
TGTGCCAGCAGCTCCCGGGGGGGTGGAGACACTGAAGCTTTCTTT
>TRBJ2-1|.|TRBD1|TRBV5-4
CASSSGTGRLDYNEQFF
TGTGCCAGCAGCTCCGGGACAGGGCGATTGGACTACAATGAGCAGTTCTTC
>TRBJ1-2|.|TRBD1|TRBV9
CASSPWDRVHGYTF
TGTGCCAGCAGCCCCTGGGACAGGGTGCATGGCTACACCTTC
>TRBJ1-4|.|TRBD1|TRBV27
CASSTGTDEKLFF
TGTGCCAGCAGTACGGGGACAGATGAAAAACTGTTTTTT
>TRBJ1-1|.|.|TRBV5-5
CASRKGNRTVNTEAFF
TGTGCCAGCAGGAAGGGGAACCGGACGGTGAACACTGAAGCTTTCTTT
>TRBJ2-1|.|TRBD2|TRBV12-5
CASALHSGGAYNEQFF
TGTGCTAGTGCCCTCCATAGCGGGGGGGCTTACAATGAGCAGTTCTTC
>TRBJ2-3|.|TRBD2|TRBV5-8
CASSLSGLVASDTQYF
TGTGCCAGCAGCTTGTCAGGACTAGTGGCGTCAGATACGCAGTATTTT